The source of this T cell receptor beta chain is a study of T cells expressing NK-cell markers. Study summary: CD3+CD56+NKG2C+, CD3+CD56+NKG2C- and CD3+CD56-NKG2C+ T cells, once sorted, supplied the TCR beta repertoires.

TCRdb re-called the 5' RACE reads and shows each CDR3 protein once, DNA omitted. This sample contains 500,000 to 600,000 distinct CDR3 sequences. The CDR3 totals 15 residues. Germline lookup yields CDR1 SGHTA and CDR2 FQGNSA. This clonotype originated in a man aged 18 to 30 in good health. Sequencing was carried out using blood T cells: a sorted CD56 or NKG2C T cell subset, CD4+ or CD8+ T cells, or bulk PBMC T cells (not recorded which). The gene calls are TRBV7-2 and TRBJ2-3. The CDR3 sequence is CASSLRLARTDTQYF.